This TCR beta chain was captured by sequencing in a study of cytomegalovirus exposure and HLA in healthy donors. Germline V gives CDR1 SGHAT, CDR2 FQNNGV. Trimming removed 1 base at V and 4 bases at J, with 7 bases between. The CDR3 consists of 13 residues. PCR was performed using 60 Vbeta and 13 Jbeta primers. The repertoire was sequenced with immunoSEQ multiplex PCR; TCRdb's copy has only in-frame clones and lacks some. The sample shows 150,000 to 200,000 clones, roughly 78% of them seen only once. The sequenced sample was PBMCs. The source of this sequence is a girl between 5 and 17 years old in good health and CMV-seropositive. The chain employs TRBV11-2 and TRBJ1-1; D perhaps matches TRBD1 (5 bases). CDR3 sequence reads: CASSLAGFTEAFF. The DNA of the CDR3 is TGTGCCAGCAGCTTAGCAGGGTTCACTGAAGCTTTCTTT.